The present TCR beta chain was sequenced within a study of cytomegalovirus exposure and HLA in healthy donors (TCRdb year 2017). Context from the whole study: According to an earlier analysis of a few hundred of the donors, about 170 million T cells yielded approximately 120 million unique TCR beta sequences and more than 250 Gb of sequence data. An early release that covered about 600 HLA-typed donors contained approximately 320 gigabases of sequencing data and 75 million to 100 million unique TCR sequences. Of the 300 to 500 genotyped donors, 81% were placed in the genetic ancestry cluster associated with self-reported Caucasian donors. The study aimed to test whether cataloging public T cell receptors could reveal signatures of past pathogen exposure. The study profiled the T cell repertoires of hundreds of subjects by immunosequencing and related them to cytomegalovirus serostatus. A separate validation cohort of approximately 130 different subjects was used in addition to the approximately 610-subject first cohort. The study combined high-throughput TCR immunosequencing, statistical association of individual TCRs with disease status, and machine learning to predict cytomegalovirus infection status. In a later analysis, previously published TCR beta repertoires from 550 to 750 donors were re-analyzed and high-resolution HLA genotyping was added so that TCR occurrence patterns could be studied. In the later analysis, no new phenotypic data were used to find candidate immune exposures; instead, reliance was placed on TCR beta sequences and their occurrence across donors. To decide whether each TCR beta V gene segment behaved as functional or pseudogenic, an earlier analysis of some 600 of the donors relied on high-throughput TCR beta sequencing. Donor age, sex, ethnicity and CMV serostatus were collected together with the repertoire data. In a later genetic analysis, genome-wide SNP genotypes for about three fifths of the 666 donors were used, and that subset was treated as a discovery cohort. Every repertoire in the discovery cohort had been generated on one and the same sequencing platform. Both class I and class II loci were covered by HLA typing, at four-digit resolution. Typing coverage differed by locus: A, B, C, DRB1 and DQB1 were typed in about 620-630 donors, DQA1 in approximately 520, DPA1 in around 600, and DPB1 in just under 490. Roughly 5 DR-DQ haplotypes were handled as single units for association and clustering, since linkage in the cohort was strong. Across some 400 genotyped donors of the cohort, an average of roughly 250,000 unique TCR beta nucleotide sequences per donor were sequenced, and roughly a sixth of those sequences were non-productive.

For this clone: What antigen it recognizes has not been identified. Base quality data are lacking; no much larger clone is found one base away.

The cohort consisted of approximately 670 healthy bone marrow donors. All cohort members were sampled while nominally healthy, although unrecorded immune exposures were likely present. The donor tested CMV seropositive, placing the donor among the roughly 300 seropositive members of the cohort. Every donor gave a peripheral blood sample, and the peripheral blood mononuclear cells from that sample were used for TCR beta sequencing. The Qiagen DNeasy Blood Extraction Kit was used to extract genomic DNA from the blood cell samples. The germline V gene yields MNHEY for CDR1 and SVGAGI for CDR2. Taken from cysteine to phenylalanine, the CDR3 has 13 residues. Just CDR3 DNA is preserved here, 39 bases in frame from base 1. The junction shows trimming of 4 bases on V and 1 base on J, plus 7 bases between the germline ends. The protocol used for the library was the immunoSEQ multiplex PCR assay. For the multiplex PCR, a mixture combining 60 forward primers for TCR Vbeta segments and 13 reverse primers for TCR Jbeta segments was used. The CDR3 region of rearranged TCR beta genes was amplified from genomic DNA with a multiplex PCR assay. The amplified TCR beta libraries were sequenced on the Illumina HiSeq System as 87-base-pair reads. The study's own analysis went as follows. A later analysis counted about 76 million unique TCR beta chains across the 650 to 700 repertoires, and some 12 million of these chains were shared by at least two donors. To remove PCR and sequencing errors, raw reads were error-corrected and collapsed into unique sequences using a nearest-neighbor algorithm that merged closely related sequences. Alignment of CDR3 sequences to IMGT reference sequences was used to assign V, D and J gene segments. For a sequence to be retained, at least a six-nucleotide match to both a V gene segment and a J gene segment was required. Rearrangements were called productive when the CDR3 lacked stop codons and stayed in frame with V and J; all others were non-productive. Following IMGT convention, CDR3 was defined as the stretch from the second conserved V-encoded cysteine to the conserved J-encoded phenylalanine. In an earlier analysis of 587 of the donors, sequences lacking an unambiguous match to a single V gene segment were excluded. In an earlier analysis of 587 of the donors, V segments were called functional above 56.7% productive rearrangements and were called segregating when the between-donor standard deviation exceeded 5%. A statistical classification framework was built to diagnose cytomegalovirus status from the catalog of TCR beta chain sequences. V and J gene assignment, in a later analysis, came from comparing TCR nucleotide sequences with IMGT/GENE-DB human TR gene sequences. Using the TCRdist pipeline, a later analysis assigned CDR3 sequences along with most-parsimonious VDJ recombination scenarios. In a later analysis, each TCR beta chain was defined by its CDR3 amino acid sequence together with its V-gene family, and reads without a unique V-gene family were excluded. A later analysis removed 592 highly shared, low-generation-probability nucleotide sequences to deal with suspected cross-contamination and a sequencing artifact. In a later analysis, a clonal expansion index for each public chain was calculated from normalized within-repertoire ranks of inferred template counts. In a later analysis, generation probabilities were computed using a VDJ recombination model fitted to out-of-frame rearrangements, and the results were checked against IGoR. A later analysis scored TCR-TCR, TCR-HLA and TCR-CMV co-occurrence with hypergeometric tests, applying a repertoire-size bias correction to TCR pairs. A later analysis estimated false discovery rates by permuting HLA or CMV assignments 20 times. A later analysis grouped co-occurring TCRs with DBSCAN, adding TCRdist sequence similarity when clustering within HLA-allele-positive subsets. Repertoires with fewer than 30,000 or more than 120,000 public chains were left out of co-occurrence clustering, as were five repertoires with anomalous nucleotide sharing. The clones in this table, taken by TCRdb from immuneACCESS, are in-frame only. Not every clone is retained; where verified, under half of the shortfall comes from an unresolved V gene, and the cause of the rest is unknown. The V and J calls and clone size are taken from that table; D and trimming were inferred from the DNA. The sample table shows approximately 110,000 clones, and around 84% are seen once. Around a fifth of the sample goes to the ten largest clones.

What the study reported, not specific to this receptor: Several of the top co-occurrence clusters appeared to be linked to parvovirus B19, influenza, CMV and Epstein-Barr virus, according to a later analysis. Roughly uniform sequencing depth across donors was assumed in presence/absence analyses, although this assumption may not hold. In this cohort, only TCR beta chains were sequenced, and detectable features were limited by the absence of alpha or paired-chain data. HLA typing was unavailable for some donors at each locus, so association tests used only the typed subset. Most CMV-associated TCR beta chains appeared to be HLA-restricted in a later analysis, and the HLA associations seemed to be driven largely by CMV exposure. In a later analysis, TCR association rates were found to vary across HLA loci, with the most associated TCRs seen for DRB1 alleles and the fewest for HLA-C alleles. Immune exposure information for the cohort was limited to CMV serostatus. While some public TCRs were present in many individuals, most TCR sequences turned up only very rarely across donors. Linkage disequilibrium might explain the correlated functional status among segregating V segments, but an unknown experimental factor could not be excluded. In a later analysis, about 17,000 TCR beta sequences were associated with specific HLA alleles at a false discovery rate of 0.05. In a later analysis, HLA-associated TCR beta chains showed more clonal expansion and lower generation probabilities than non-associated chains that were equally common. A further reported finding was that TCR beta sequences accurately predicted the HLA-A and HLA-B alleles for most subjects in the first cohort. A later genetic analysis associated a missense DCLRE1C variant with V-gene and J-gene trimming of TCR beta chains, and an independent cohort replicated the association. When HLA alleles, especially DR and DQ, strongly co-occurred, TCR associations were difficult to assign to individual alleles. Because counts were too low, more than 15 rarely observed V segments, including chromosome 9 orphons, were excluded from the earlier analysis of 587 of the donors. An earlier analysis of approximately 540 of the donors showed that most TCR beta V segments appeared in productive rearrangements either about 87% or about 30% of the time, which broadly matched IMGT annotations. In vitro tests confirmed that a few of the cytomegalovirus-associated TCR beta chains recognize cytomegalovirus antigens. Some IMGT-functional V segments, including TRBV6-2 and TRBV6-3, could not be distinguished by the 87-base-pair reads and were therefore excluded. The study gave a list of under 200 TCR beta chains associated with cytomegalovirus. Compared with the approximately 720-donor mean, donors in an Asian-associated ancestry cluster had fewer N-insertions in productive TCRs, according to a later genetic analysis. In both the original and validation cohorts, the classifier was reported to diagnose cytomegalovirus status with high specificity and sensitivity. The authors suggested that the approach could potentially be extended to other disease states and immunological phenotypes. The sequencing pipeline was judged likely to have produced a cluster of highly shared sequence variants as a technical artifact.

Sequenced material: PBMCs. This clonotype was sampled from a man under 40 in good health and CMV-seropositive. The receptor chain draws on TRBV6-5 and TRBJ1-1; TRBD1 is a possible D gene, resting on 5 matching bases. Read as DNA, the sequence is TGTGCCAGCAGTTGGACACAGAACACTGAAGCTTTCTTT. Its translation reads: CASSWTQNTEAFF.